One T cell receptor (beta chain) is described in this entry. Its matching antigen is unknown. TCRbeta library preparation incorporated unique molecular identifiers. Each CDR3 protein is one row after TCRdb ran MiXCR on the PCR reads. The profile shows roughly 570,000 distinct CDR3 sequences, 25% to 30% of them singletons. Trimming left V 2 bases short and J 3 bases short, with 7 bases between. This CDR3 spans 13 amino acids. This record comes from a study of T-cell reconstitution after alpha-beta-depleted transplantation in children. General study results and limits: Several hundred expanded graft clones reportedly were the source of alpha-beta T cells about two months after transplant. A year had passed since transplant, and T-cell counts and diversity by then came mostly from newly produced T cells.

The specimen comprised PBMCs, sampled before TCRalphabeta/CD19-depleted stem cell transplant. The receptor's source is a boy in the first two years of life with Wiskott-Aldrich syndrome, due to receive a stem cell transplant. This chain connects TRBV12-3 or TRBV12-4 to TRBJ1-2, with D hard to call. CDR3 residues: CASSLNGDYGYTF. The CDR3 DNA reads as TGTGCCAGCAGTTTAAACGGGGACTATGGCTACACCTTC.